This TCR beta chain is drawn from a study of CD8+CD57+ T cells in acquired aplastic anemia. Turning to the study itself: Quantities of DNA derived from sorted CD4+ and CD8+ cells averaged about 3.2 ug. Where healthy donors were concerned, CD4+ cells averaged about 11 million reads. Study results and caveats: Between patients and controls, CD8+ Simpson's diversity did not vary significantly.

On this clonotype: What it binds is unknown.

Template material for TCR beta VDJ and CDR3 profiling consisted of genomic DNA. TCRdb analysed the reads with MiXCR anew, one entry per CDR3 protein. Of around 400,000 distinct CDR3 sequences listed, under 80% are singletons. CDR1 and CDR2 from the germline V gene are ENHRY and SYGVKD. The CDR3 consists of 17 residues. This rearrangement joins TRBV10-3 to TRBJ2-7; TRBD1 is a possible D gene (6 bases). The J call may be faulty, since TRBJ2-1 better matches the DNA end. The specimen was sorted CD4+, CD8+, or CD8+CD57+ T cells (not recorded which) from PBMCs. The receptor's source is a human donor in good health, serving as a control. CDR3 DNA sequence: TGTGCCATCAGTGAGGGGACACGTGATACCGCCTACAATGAGCAGTTCTTC. Protein sequence: CAISEGTRDTAYNEQFF.